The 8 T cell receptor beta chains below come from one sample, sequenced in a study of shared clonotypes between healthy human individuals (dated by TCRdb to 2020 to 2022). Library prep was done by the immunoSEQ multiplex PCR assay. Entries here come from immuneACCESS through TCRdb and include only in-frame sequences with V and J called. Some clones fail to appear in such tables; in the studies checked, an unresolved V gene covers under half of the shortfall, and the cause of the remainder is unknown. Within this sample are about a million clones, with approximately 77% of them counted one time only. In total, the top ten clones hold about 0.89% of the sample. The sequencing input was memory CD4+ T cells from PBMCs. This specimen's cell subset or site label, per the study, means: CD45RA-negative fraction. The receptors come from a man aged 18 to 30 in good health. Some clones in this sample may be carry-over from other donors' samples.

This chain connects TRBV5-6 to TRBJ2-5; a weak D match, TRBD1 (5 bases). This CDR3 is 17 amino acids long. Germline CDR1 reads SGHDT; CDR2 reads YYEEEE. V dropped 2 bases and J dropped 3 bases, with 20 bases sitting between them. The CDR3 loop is CASSLIVSRGQEETQYF. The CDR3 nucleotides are TGTGCCAGCAGCTTAATCGTTTCTAGGGGCCAAGAAGAGACCCAGTACTTC.

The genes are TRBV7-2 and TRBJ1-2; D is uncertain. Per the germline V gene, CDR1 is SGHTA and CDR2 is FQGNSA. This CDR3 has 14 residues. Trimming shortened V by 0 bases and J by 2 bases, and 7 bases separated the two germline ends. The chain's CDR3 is CASSLAPANYGYTF. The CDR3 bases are TGTGCCAGCAGCTTAGCGCCAGCCAACTATGGCTACACCTTC.

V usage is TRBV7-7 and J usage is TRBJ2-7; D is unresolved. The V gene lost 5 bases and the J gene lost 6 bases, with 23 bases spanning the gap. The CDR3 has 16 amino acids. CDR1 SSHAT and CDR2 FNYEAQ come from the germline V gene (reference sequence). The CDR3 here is CASSPYEFKFSGEQYF. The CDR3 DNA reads TGTGCCAGCAGCCCATACGAATTTAAATTTTCGGGCGAGCAGTACTTC.

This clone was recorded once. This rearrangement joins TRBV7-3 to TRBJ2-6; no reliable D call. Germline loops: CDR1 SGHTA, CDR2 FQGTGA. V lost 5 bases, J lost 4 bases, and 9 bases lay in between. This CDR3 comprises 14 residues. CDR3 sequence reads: CASSATSGANVLTF. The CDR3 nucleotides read TGTGCCAGCAGCGCAACGTCGGGGGCCAACGTCCTGACTTTC.

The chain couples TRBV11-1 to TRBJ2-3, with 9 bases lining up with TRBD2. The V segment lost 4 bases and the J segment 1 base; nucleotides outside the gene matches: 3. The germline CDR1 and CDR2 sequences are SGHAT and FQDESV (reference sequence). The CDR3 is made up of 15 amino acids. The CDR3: CASSYRTSGTDTQYF. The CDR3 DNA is TGTGCCAGCAGCTATCGGACTAGCGGCACAGATACGCAGTATTTT.

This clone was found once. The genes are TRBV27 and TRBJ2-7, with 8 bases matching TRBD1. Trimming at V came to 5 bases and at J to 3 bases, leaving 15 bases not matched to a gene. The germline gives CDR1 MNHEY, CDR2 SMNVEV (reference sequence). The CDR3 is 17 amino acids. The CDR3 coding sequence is TGTGCCAGCAGTGTCCTAATCTCCGGGACAGGAGACTACGAGCAGTACTTC. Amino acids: CASSVLISGTGDYEQYF.

CDR3 bases: TGTGCCTGGAGTGTGCAGCTCACAGATACGCAGTATTTT. Its protein is CAWSVQLTDTQYF. The chain joins TRBV30 to TRBJ2-3; D unclear. V was clipped by 0 bases and J by 2 bases, with 6 bases between them. The CDR3 runs to 13 residues. Germline V CDR1 and CDR2: GTSNPN, SVGIG (reference sequence).

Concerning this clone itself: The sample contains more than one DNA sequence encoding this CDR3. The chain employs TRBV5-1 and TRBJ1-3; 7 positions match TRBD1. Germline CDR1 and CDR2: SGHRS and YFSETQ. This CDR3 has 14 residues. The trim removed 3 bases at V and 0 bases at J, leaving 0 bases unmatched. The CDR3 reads CASSWTGSGNTIYF. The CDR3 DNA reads TGCGCCAGCAGCTGGACAGGCTCTGGAAACACCATATATTTT.